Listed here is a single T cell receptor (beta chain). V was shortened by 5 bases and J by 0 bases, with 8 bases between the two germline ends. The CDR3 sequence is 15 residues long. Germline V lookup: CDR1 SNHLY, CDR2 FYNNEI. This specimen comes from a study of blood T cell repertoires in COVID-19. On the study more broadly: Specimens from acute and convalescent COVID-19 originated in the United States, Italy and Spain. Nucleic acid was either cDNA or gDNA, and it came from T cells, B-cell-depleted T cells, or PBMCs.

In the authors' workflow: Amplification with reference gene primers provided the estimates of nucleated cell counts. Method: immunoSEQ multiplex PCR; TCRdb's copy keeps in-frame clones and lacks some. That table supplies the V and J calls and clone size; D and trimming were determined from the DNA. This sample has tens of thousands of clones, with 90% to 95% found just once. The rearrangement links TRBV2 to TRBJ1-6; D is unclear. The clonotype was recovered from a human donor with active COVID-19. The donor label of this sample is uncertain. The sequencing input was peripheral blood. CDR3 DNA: TGTGCCAGCAGTTATTCCAGCTCCTATAATTCACCCCTCCACTTT. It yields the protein CASSYSSSYNSPLHF.